These 6 T cell receptor beta chains share one sample of origin, sequenced in a study of shared clonotypes between healthy human individuals. Libraries were prepared by immunoSEQ multiplex PCR; TCRdb keeps only in-frame clonotypes and omits some of them. Of millions of clones in the sample, around 90% are singletons; the top ten hold roughly 0.14%. The sequenced sample consisted of naive CD4+ T cells sorted from blood. Subset given: CD45RA+ positively selected. All receptors come from a man between 18 and 35 years old in good health.

The CDR3, as DNA: TGCGCCAGCAGTCAACAGAATTCACCCCTCCACTTT. The encoded protein is CASSQQNSPLHF. The chain uses TRBV23-1 and TRBJ1-6; D is uncertain. TRBV23-1 is an open reading frame, and its role is uncertain. V lost 2 bases, J lost 7 bases, and 3 bases lay in between. CDR3 length: 12 residues.

This sequence joins TRBV19 and TRBJ1-5; 7 bases are a match to TRBD1. Germline CDR1 and CDR2: LNHDA and SQIVND (reference sequence). V was clipped by 3 bases and J by 0 bases; unmatched bases: 2. This CDR3 contains 15 residues. The CDR3, as DNA: TGTGCCAGTAGTATCAGGGGGGATAGCAATCAGCCCCAGCATTTT. It encodes CASSIRGDSNQPQHF.

The chain joins TRBV29-1 to TRBJ2-1, with 12 bases lining up with TRBD1. This CDR3 region has 13 residues. Trimming removed 2 bases from V and 10 bases from J; junction bases left unmatched: 3. CDR1 is SQVTM, CDR2 ANQGSEA, per germline. The DNA of the CDR3 is TGCAGCGTTGAACGGGACAGGGGGCGAGAGCAGTTCTTC. This sequence encodes CSVERDRGREQFF.

The V gene is TRBV18, the J gene TRBJ2-1, with TRBD1 matching 10 bases. The J segment lost 5 bases and the V segment lost 3 bases, leaving 13 bases of the junction unmatched. Germline V lookup: CDR1 KGHSH, CDR2 LQKENI. The CDR3 has 18 residues. DNA of the CDR3: TGTGCCAGCTCACCGCCGACAGGGGGCTTGACTAGCCACAATGAGCAGTTCTTC. This encodes CASSPPTGGLTSHNEQFF.

The chain employs TRBV13 and TRBJ2-7; 13 bases fit TRBD2. The CDR3 is made up of 16 amino acids. V lost 3 bases and J lost 7; bases outside the gene matches: 9. Germline CDR1 is PRHDT and CDR2 is FYEKMQ (reference sequence). The CDR3 DNA sequence: TGTGCCAGCAGCTTTTGGACTAGCGGGAGCAATTGGGAGCAGTACTTC. Translation: CASSFWTSGSNWEQYF.

CDR3 in DNA: TGTGCCAGCCAAAAGGCTAGCGGGAGGTTCGAGACCCAGTACTTC. It specifies CASQKASGRFETQYF. The rearrangement links TRBV6-5 to TRBJ2-5; 11 nucleotides match TRBD2. CDR3 length equals 15 residues. Germline lookup yields CDR1 MNHEY and CDR2 SVGAGI. The junction had 10 bases not matched to a gene; V was cut back by 8 bases and J by 5 bases.